This TCR beta chain derives from a study of tumor-infiltrating lymphocytes in primary liver carcinoma. Constant-region priming of 500 to 550 ng total RNA yielded TCR beta cDNA. Three nested multiplex PCR rounds of slightly modified ARM-PCR generated TCR beta libraries. In the first two PCR rounds, TRBV1-TRBV30 forward primers were paired with a C-beta reverse primer, and each round lasted roughly 9 cycles. In TCRdb, the multiplex PCR reads were re-called with MiXCR into one record per CDR3 protein. In the table there are around 54,000 distinct CDR3 sequences, over 70% of which are singletons. In germline, CDR1 is MGHRA, CDR2 YSYEKL. This CDR3 spans 13 amino acids. The germline V and J ends were trimmed by 1 base and 16 bases, with 17 bases remaining between them. DNA and RNA were both co-extracted from around 20-30 mg of bulk tissue that had not been sorted. There were only treatment-naive patients, all with chronic HBV infection.

The V gene is TRBV4-1, the J gene TRBJ1-5; D is perhaps TRBD1 (6 bases). The sequence came from a man in his forties with primary liver carcinoma and hepatitis B virus infection. Specimen: liver tumor tissue from sampling region 2. Subset reported: tumor region T2, inferior pole. The CDR3 nucleotides are TGCGCCAGCAGCCAAGTCCGAGGACAGCCCCGCCATTTT. Protein: CASSQVRGQPRHF.